This T cell receptor beta chain was captured in a study of blood T cell repertoires in COVID-19. Study details: Acute and convalescent COVID-19 specimens originated in the United States, Italy and Spain. From T cells, B-cell-depleted T cells, or PBMCs came the material, which was cDNA or gDNA.

Original methodology: Reference gene primers were amplified, and this amplification served to estimate nucleated cell counts. Sequencing used immunoSEQ multiplex PCR; TCRdb keeps in-frame clones, though not all of them. V and J calls and clone size come straight from that table; D and trimming were deduced from the DNA. The sample lists approximately 160,000 clones, about 88% occurring once. While infection was still active, Seattle patients were enrolled and then followed longitudinally. V gave up 6 bases and J gave up 5 bases, with 10 bases separating them. CDR1 and CDR2 (germline): MNHEY, SVGAGI. The CDR3 consists of 12 residues.

The receptor was derived from an older woman with COVID-19, enrolled during active disease. The genes are TRBV6-5 and TRBJ1-2; D is unclear. Sequencing used peripheral blood. The CDR3 loop reads CASRGSSYGYTF. Here the CDR3 DNA reads TGTGCCAGCAGGGGGAGCTCGTATGGCTACACCTTC.